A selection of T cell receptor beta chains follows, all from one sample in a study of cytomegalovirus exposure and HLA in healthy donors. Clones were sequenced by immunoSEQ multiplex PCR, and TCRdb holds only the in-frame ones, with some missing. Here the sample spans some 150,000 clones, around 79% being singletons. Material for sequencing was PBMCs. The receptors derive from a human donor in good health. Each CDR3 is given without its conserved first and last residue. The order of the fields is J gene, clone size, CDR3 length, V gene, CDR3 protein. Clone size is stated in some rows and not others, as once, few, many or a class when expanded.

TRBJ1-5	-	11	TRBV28	ASSPHREQPQH
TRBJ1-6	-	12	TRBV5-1	ASSKGQGDSPLH
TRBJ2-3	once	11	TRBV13	ASSGVAADTQY
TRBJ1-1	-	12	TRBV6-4	ASSAAGGLDEAF
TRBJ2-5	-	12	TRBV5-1	ASSSGLGEETQY
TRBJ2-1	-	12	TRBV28	ASIFRGRLDEQF
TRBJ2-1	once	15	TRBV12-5	ASGSPPGHDLYNEQF
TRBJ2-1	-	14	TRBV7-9	ASSLLGQSSYNEQF
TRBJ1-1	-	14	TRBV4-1	ASSQGAGVRDTEAF
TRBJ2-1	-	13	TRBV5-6	ASSPPGQGPLGWF
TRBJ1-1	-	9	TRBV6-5	ASTGPGQAF
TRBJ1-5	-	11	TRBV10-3	ATRTGTNQPQH
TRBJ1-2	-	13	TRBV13	ASSHRKQGRDGYT
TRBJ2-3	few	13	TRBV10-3	AISDVAGGSDTQY
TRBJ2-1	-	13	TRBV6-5	ASSNGGGSYNEQF
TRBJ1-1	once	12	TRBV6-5	ASSQDSPGAEAF